This T cell receptor beta chain was captured by sequencing in a study of OX40 agonist ivuxolimab in advanced cancers. Notes on the study in general: Low normalized T-cell clonal expansion was also seen in some nonresponders. CD4+ and CD8+ blood T cells expanded clonally by week 6 at 0.1 to 3.0 mg/kg.

TCRdb's copy holds only in-frame clones and misses some; the assay was immunoSEQ multiplex PCR. Of tens of thousands of clones detected, about 89% appear once; the ten largest clones hold 10% to 15%. V shed 5 bases and J 5 bases; nucleotides not matched to a gene: 3. The CDR3 consists of 14 residues. Germline V CDR1 and CDR2: PRHDT, FYEKMQ (reference sequence). For this clone: The antigen is unknown.

The TCR was taken from an adult with an advanced solid tumor such as melanoma, head and neck, liver or kidney cancer. The chain recombines TRBV13 with TRBJ2-5; 12 positions match TRBD2. This sample comprised CD4+ or CD8+ T cells sorted from blood, obtained in a trial of the OX40 agonist ivuxolimab. The CDR3 nucleotides are TGTGCCAGCAGCATGGGACTAGCGGGCGAGACCCAGTACTTC. This codes for CASSMGLAGETQYF.